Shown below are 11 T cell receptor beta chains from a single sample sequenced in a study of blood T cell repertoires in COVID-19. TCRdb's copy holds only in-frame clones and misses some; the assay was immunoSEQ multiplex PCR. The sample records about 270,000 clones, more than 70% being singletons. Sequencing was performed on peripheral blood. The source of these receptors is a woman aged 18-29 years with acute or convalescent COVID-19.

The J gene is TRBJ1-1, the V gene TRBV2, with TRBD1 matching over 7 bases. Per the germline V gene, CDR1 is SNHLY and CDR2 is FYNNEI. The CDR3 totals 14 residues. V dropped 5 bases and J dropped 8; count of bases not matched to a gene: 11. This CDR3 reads CASSYIDRAPEAFF. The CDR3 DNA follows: TGTGCCAGCAGTTATATAGACAGGGCCCCCGAAGCTTTCTTT.

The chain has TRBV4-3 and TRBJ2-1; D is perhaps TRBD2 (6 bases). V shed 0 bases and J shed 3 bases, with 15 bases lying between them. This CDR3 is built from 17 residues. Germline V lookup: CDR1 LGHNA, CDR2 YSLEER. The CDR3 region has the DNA TGCGCCAGCAGCCAAGATTTGGGAGCGGGTGTCTACAATGAGCAGTTCTTC. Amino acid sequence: CASSQDLGAGVYNEQFF.

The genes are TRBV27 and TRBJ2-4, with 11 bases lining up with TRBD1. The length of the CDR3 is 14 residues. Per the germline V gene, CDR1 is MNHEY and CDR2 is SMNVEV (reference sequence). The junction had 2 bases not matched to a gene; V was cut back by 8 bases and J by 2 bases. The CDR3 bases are TGTGCCAGCGGGACAGGGGGAACCAAAAACATTCAGTACTTC. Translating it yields CASGTGGTKNIQYF.

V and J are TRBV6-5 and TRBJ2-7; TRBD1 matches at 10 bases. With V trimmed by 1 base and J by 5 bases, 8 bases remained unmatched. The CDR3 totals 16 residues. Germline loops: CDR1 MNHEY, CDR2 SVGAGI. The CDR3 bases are TGTGCCAGCAGTTACTACGGGACAGGGGCTGGGCACGAGCAGTACTTC. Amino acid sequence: CASSYYGTGAGHEQYF.

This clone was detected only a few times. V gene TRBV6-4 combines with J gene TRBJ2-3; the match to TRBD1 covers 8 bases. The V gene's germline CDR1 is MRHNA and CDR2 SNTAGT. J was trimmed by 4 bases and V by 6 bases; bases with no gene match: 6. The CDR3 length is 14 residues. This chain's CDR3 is CASSEGQEADTQYF. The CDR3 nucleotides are TGTGCCAGCAGCGAGGGACAGGAGGCAGATACGCAGTATTTT.

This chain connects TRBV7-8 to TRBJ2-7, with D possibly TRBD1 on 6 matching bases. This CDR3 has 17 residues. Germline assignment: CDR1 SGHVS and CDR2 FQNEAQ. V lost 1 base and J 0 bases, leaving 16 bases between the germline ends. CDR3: CASSLVRPQGSSYEQYF. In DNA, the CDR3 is TGTGCCAGCAGCTTAGTGAGGCCTCAGGGGAGCTCCTACGAGCAGTACTTC.

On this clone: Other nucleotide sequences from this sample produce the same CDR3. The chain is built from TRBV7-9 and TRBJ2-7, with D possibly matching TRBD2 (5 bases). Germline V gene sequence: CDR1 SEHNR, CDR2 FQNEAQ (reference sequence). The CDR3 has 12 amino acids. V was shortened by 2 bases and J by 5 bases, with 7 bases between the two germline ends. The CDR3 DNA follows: TGTGCCAGCAGCTTATCGGGGAACGAGCAGTACTTC. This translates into CASSLSGNEQYF.

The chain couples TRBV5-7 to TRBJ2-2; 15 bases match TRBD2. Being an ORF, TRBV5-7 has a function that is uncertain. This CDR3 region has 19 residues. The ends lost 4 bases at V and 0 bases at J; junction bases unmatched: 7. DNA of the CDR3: TGTGCCAGCAGCGGAGGGACTAGCGGGAGGCGGGCGAACACCGGGGAGCTGTTTTTT. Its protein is CASSGGTSGRRANTGELFF.

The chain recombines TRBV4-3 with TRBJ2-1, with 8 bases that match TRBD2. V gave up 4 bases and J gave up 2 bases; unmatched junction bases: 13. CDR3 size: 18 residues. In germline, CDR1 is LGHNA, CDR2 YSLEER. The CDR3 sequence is CASSPFRGSGSPYNEQFF. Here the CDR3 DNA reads TGCGCCAGCAGCCCCTTCCGTGGGAGCGGGAGCCCCTACAATGAGCAGTTCTTC.

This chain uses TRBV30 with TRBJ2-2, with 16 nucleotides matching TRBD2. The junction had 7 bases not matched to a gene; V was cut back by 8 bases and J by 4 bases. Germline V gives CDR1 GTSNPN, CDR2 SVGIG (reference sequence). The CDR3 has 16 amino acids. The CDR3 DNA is TGTGCCCGGGGACTAGCGGGAGGGCACAGCACCGGGGAGCTGTTTTTT. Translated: CARGLAGGHSTGELFF.

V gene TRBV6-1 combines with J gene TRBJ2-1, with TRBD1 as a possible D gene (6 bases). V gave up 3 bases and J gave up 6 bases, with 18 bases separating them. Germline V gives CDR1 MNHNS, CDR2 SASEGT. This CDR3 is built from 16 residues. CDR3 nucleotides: TGTGCCAGCAGTGAGACAGGTCGAATCCAAGGCAATGAGCAGTTCTTC. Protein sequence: CASSETGRIQGNEQFF.